This TCR beta chain emerged from a study of blood T cells in healthy people across ages. Study-wide results and caveats: PBMCs were not sorted, which prevented a conclusive comparison of naive versus antigen-experienced cells. Getting older went along with TCR beta diversity per million T cells dropping roughly linearly.

This clonotype was seen a few times. No antigen is known for it. The CDR3 extends over 14 amino acids. The V gene's germline CDR1 is LGHNA and CDR2 YNFKEQ. V shed 9 bases and J 6 bases; nucleotides not matched to a gene: 5. Next came a second PCR, run for about 6 to 11 cycles, which used a sample-barcoded 5' primer along with a J-beta primer mix. TCRdb redid the calling of the 5' RACE reads with MiXCR, one entry per CDR3 protein. Of around 1,100,000 distinct CDR3 sequences in the sample, more than 30% are singletons; the top ten hold about an eighth. For every donor, a draw yielded around 10 milliliters of peripheral blood.

This sequence was found in a man aged 18 to 30 in good health. The chain combines TRBV4-2 with TRBJ2-1; 13 positions match TRBD2. The sample taken for sequencing was blood. The CDR3 sequence: CASGLAGAFNEQFF. The DNA of the CDR3 is TGTGCCAGTGGACTAGCGGGGGCCTTCAATGAGCAGTTCTTC.